One and the same sample provided the 20 T cell receptor beta chains below, sequenced in a study of T cell responses to AZD1222 COVID-19 vaccine. Method: immunoSEQ multiplex PCR; TCRdb's copy keeps in-frame clones and lacks some. The sample consists of fewer than 200,000 clones, about 90% of them appearing once. The material was peripheral blood, obtained 28 days after the second AZD1222 dose. These receptors all come from an adult who received the AZD1222 COVID-19 vaccine.

There are many counts of this clone. The chain employs TRBV11-2 and TRBJ1-3, with 7 bases matching TRBD1. The CDR3 loop spans 15 amino acids. The V gene's germline CDR1 is SGHAT and CDR2 FQNNGV. Unmatched junction bases numbered 6, after V lost 4 bases and J lost 3 bases. The CDR3 is CASSSTRQGGNTIYF. The CDR3 coding sequence is TGTGCCAGCAGCTCCACCCGACAGGGTGGAAACACCATATATTTT.

This clone was found once. V and J are TRBV6-5 and TRBJ2-7; TRBD1 agrees at 7 bases. Germline V gene lookup returns CDR1 MNHEY and CDR2 SVGAGI. V was pared by 6 bases and J by 3 bases, with 2 bases of the junction left unmatched. The CDR3 has 12 residues. Here the CDR3 DNA reads TGTGCCAGCAGGGGGGACAGCTACGAGCAGTACTTC. As protein: CASRGDSYEQYF.

This clone was found once. The V and J genes are TRBV7-2 and TRBJ2-1, with a weak D call TRBD2 (7 bases). In germline, CDR1 is SGHTA, CDR2 FQGNSA. CDR3 length: 16 amino acids. Trimming stripped 1 base from V and 8 bases from J, with 18 bases between. The CDR3 is CASSLVGGGGIDEQFF. CDR3 sequence (DNA): TGTGCCAGCAGCTTAGTAGGGGGGGGAGGGATCGATGAGCAGTTCTTC.

The chain uses TRBV18 and TRBJ1-3; D unresolved. V was shortened by 4 bases and J by 2 bases, with 15 bases between the two germline ends. The germline CDR1 and CDR2 sequences are KGHSH and LQKENI. The CDR3 contains 16 residues. Here the CDR3 DNA reads TGTGCCAGCTCACTTGGTCCCCTTGGAGCTGGAAACACCATATATTTT. It specifies CASSLGPLGAGNTIYF. Full variable domain (missing parts from reference TRBV18 and TRBJ1-3): NAGVMQNPRHLVRRRGQEARLRCSPMKGHSHVYWYRQLPEEGLKFMVYLQKENIIDESGMPKERFSAEFPKEGPSILRIQQVVRGDSAAYFCASSLGPLGAGNTIYFGEGSWLTVV.

This chain connects TRBV9 to TRBJ1-6; no reliable D call. V lost 4 bases to trimming and J lost 5 bases, with 10 bases between them. Looked up from germline, CDR1 is SGDLS and CDR2 is YYNGEE. The CDR3 covers 14 residues. CDR3 residues: CASSFYGDNSPLHF. For the CDR3, the DNA is TGTGCCAGCAGCTTTTACGGAGATAATTCACCCCTCCACTTT.

V and J are TRBV5-1 and TRBJ2-7; unclear D gene. The CDR3 is 13 residues long. Germline values: CDR1 SGHRS, CDR2 YFSETQ. Trimming pared 4 bases from V and 1 base from J, leaving 9 bases between. CDR3 DNA sequence: TGCGCCAGCAGCCCTACACGGTCCTACGAGCAGTACTTC. The encoded protein is CASSPTRSYEQYF.

This chain uses TRBV25-1 with TRBJ2-5; D tentatively fits TRBD1 or TRBD2 (6 bases each). This CDR3 contains 14 residues. CDR1 MGHDK and CDR2 SYGVNS come from the germline V gene. V gave up 4 bases and J gave up 4 bases, with 13 bases separating them. The CDR3, as DNA: TGTGCCAGCAGTGTCCCGGGGGCTGGAGAGACCCAGTACTTC. Translation: CASSVPGAGETQYF.

This clone was recorded once. V gene TRBV6-1 combines with J gene TRBJ1-2; perhaps TRBD1 as D (5 bases). V was pared by 2 bases and J by 2 bases, with 12 bases between. CDR1 and CDR2 (germline): MNHNS, SASEGT. The CDR3 is 15 residues long. The CDR3: CASSEFAGRNYGYTF. The CDR3 DNA reads TGTGCCAGCAGTGAATTTGCGGGACGGAACTATGGCTACACCTTC.

V and J are TRBV5-1 and TRBJ1-5, with D uncertain. CDR3 length: 15 amino acids. The germline V gene encodes CDR1 SGHRS and CDR2 YFSETQ. V shed 0 bases and J shed 0 bases, with 7 bases lying between them. The CDR3 DNA sequence: TGCGCCAGCAGCTTGGCCGGAGGTAGCAATCAGCCCCAGCATTTT. Its translation is CASSLAGGSNQPQHF.

This clone was seen only once. The V gene is TRBV5-6, the J gene TRBJ2-7; 9 bases are a match to TRBD1. This CDR3 comprises 14 residues. CDR1 is SGHDT, CDR2 YYEEEE, per germline. V shed 3 bases and J 6 bases; nucleotides not matched to a gene: 7. The CDR3 here is CASSSDRGWGEQYF. CDR3 nucleotides: TGTGCCAGCAGCTCGGACAGGGGCTGGGGCGAGCAGTACTTC.

The chain carries TRBV29-1 and TRBJ2-7; 7 nucleotides align to TRBD1. Trimming removed 1 base from V and 5 bases from J; junction bases left unmatched: 5. CDR1 is SQVTM, CDR2 ANQGSEA, per germline. The CDR3 spans 13 residues. The CDR3 is CSVEGQGQNEQYF. The CDR3 coding sequence is TGCAGCGTTGAAGGACAGGGCCAGAACGAGCAGTACTTC.

This chain links TRBV10-3 with TRBJ2-7; D gene unclear. Germline CDR1 ENHRY, CDR2 SYGVKD. V lost 4 bases, J lost 1 base, and 8 bases lay in between. This CDR3 region has 13 residues. The CDR3 region is CAISVQASYEQYF. CDR3 sequence (DNA): TGTGCCATCAGTGTGCAGGCATCCTACGAGCAGTACTTC.

The chain combines TRBV29-1 with TRBJ1-1, with D perhaps TRBD1 (6 bases). With 4 bases removed from V and 3 bases from J, the gap between germline ends came to 15 bases. Germline CDR1 and CDR2: SQVTM and ANQGSEA. This CDR3 contains 14 residues. In nucleotides, the CDR3 is TGCAGCGTTGCAAGGTGGGACACCTACACTGAAGCTTTCTTT. This translates into CSVARWDTYTEAFF. Based on the CDR3 plus reference TRBV29-1 and TRBJ1-1, the full variable domain is SAVISQKPSRDICQRGTSLTIQCQVDSQVTMMFWYRQQPGQSLTLIATANQGSEATYESGFVIDKFPISRPNLTFSTLTVSNMSPEDSSIYLCSVARWDTYTEAFFGQGTRLTVV.

The chain employs TRBV5-1 and TRBJ2-5; 13 positions match TRBD2. V trimming: 4 bases; J trimming: 5 bases; junction bases outside the gene matches: 2. The CDR3 has 14 residues. Germline V gives CDR1 SGHRS, CDR2 YFSETQ. The CDR3 DNA reads as TGCGCCAGCAGCCAGGGACTAGCGGGGGAGACCCAGTACTTC. It specifies CASSQGLAGETQYF. The full variable domain, rest sourced from reference TRBV5-1 and TRBJ2-5, is KAGVTQTPRYLIKTRGQQVTLSCSPISGHRSVSWYQQTPGQGLQFLFEYFSETQRNKGNFPGRFSGRQFSNSRSEMNVSTLELGDSALYLCASSQGLAGETQYFGPGTRLLVL.

This clone appeared a single time. The V gene is TRBV19, the J gene TRBJ1-4; possibly TRBD1 for D (5 bases). CDR3 length: 13 residues. V was pared by 8 bases and J by 4 bases, with 11 bases between. CDR1 is LNHDA and CDR2 is SQIVND in the germline V gene (reference sequence). The CDR3: CASGGRSNEKLFF. The CDR3 DNA reads TGTGCCAGTGGGGGACGGAGTAATGAAAAACTGTTTTTT.

The chain employs TRBV19 and TRBJ1-5; 9 positions agree with TRBD1. Trimming cost V 4 bases and J 5 bases; bases outside gene matches: 6. There are 15 residues in the CDR3. Germline V lookup: CDR1 LNHDA, CDR2 SQIVND (reference sequence). CDR3 DNA: TGTGCCAGTAGTAAACGGGACAGGGAGGATCAGCCCCAGCATTTT. Amino acid sequence: CASSKRDREDQPQHF.

V is TRBV5-5 and J is TRBJ1-6; D call uncertain. CDR3 length: 14 residues. V shed 4 bases and J shed 6 bases, with 11 bases lying between them. The germline gives CDR1 SGHKS, CDR2 YYEKEE (reference sequence). The CDR3: CASSQTAGNSPLHF. In DNA, the CDR3 is TGTGCCAGCAGCCAGACGGCGGGTAATTCACCCCTCCACTTT.

The chain carries TRBV28 and TRBJ2-3; 7 nucleotides agree with TRBD2. The V and J ends lost 6 bases and 0 bases, in that order; junction bases with no gene match: 3. This CDR3 spans 14 amino acids. Germline values: CDR1 MDHEN, CDR2 SYDVKM. CDR3 in amino acids: CASSWGGSTDTQYF. The CDR3 region has the DNA TGTGCCAGCAGCTGGGGGGGAAGCACAGATACGCAGTATTTT. Supplemented by reference TRBV28 and TRBJ2-3, the full variable domain reads DVKVTQSSRYLVKRTGEKVFLECVQDMDHENMFWYRQDPGLGLRLIYFSYDVKMKEKGDIPEGYSVSREKKERFSLILESASTNQTSMYLCASSWGGSTDTQYFGPGTRLTVL.

V usage is TRBV24-1 and J usage is TRBJ2-3, with D uncertain. The CDR3 loop spans 14 amino acids. Germline V gene data show CDR1 as KGHDR and CDR2 as SFDVKD. Trimming removed 7 bases from V and 1 base from J, with 11 bases in between. CDR3 nucleotide sequence: TGTGCCACCAGGGGCATTGAGGGCACAGATACGCAGTATTTT. It encodes CATRGIEGTDTQYF.

The genes are TRBV19 and TRBJ1-1; 12 bases map to TRBD1. The germline gives CDR1 LNHDA, CDR2 SQIVND (reference sequence). This CDR3 region has 17 residues. Trimming removed 4 bases from V and 2 bases from J; junction bases left unmatched: 8. The CDR3 DNA reads TGTGCCAGTAGTACTGGAGGGACAGGGGGCTTAAACACTGAAGCTTTCTTT. Protein product: CASSTGGTGGLNTEAFF.